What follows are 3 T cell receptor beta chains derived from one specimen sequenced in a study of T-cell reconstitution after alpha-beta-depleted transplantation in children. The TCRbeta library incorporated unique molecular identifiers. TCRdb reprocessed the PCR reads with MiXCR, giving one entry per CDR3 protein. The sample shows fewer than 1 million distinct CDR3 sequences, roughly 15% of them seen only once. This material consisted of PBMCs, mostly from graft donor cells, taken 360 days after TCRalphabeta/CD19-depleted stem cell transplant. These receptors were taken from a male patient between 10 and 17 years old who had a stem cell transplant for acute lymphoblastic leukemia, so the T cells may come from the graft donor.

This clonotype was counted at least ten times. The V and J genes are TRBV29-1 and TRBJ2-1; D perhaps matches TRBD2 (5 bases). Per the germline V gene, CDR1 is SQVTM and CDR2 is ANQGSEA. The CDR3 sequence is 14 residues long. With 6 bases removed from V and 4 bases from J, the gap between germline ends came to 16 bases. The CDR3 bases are TGCAGCGTGGCCTTCGCGGGCGGTTACAATGAGCAGTTCTTC. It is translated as CSVAFAGGYNEQFF.

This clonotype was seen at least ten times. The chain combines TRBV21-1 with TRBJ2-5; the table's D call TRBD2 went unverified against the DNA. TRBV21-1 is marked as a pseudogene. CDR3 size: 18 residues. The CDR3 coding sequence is TGTGCCAGCAGCAAAGAGGGAAGTAGCGGGAGGTGGGAAGAGACCCAGTACTTC. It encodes CASSKEGSSGRWEETQYF.

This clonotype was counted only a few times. CDR3 DNA: TGTGCCAGCAGTGAATTCATTAGCGGTCCATACAATGAGCAGTTCTTC. Amino acids: CASSEFISGPYNEQFF. The rearrangement uses TRBV25-1 and TRBJ2-1; tentatively, D is TRBD2 (6 bases). Germline V lookup: CDR1 MGHDK, CDR2 SYGVNS. Trimming stripped 1 base from V and 4 bases from J, with 14 bases between. This CDR3 is built from 16 residues.